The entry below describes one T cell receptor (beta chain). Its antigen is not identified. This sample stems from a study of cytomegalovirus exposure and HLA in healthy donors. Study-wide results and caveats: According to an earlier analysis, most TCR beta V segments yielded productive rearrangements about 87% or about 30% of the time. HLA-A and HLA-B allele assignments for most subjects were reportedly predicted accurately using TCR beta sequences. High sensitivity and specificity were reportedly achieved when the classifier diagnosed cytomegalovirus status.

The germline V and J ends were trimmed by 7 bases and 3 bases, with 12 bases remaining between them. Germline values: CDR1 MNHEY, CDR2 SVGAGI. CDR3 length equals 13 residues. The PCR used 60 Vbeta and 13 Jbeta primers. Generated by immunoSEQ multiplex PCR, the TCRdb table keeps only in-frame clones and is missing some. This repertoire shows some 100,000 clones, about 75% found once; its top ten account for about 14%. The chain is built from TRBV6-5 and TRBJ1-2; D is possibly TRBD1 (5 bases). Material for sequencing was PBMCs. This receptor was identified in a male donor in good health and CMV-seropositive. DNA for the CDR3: TGTGCCAGCACCCCGGGGGTGTACTATGGCTACACCTTC. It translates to CASTPGVYYGYTF.